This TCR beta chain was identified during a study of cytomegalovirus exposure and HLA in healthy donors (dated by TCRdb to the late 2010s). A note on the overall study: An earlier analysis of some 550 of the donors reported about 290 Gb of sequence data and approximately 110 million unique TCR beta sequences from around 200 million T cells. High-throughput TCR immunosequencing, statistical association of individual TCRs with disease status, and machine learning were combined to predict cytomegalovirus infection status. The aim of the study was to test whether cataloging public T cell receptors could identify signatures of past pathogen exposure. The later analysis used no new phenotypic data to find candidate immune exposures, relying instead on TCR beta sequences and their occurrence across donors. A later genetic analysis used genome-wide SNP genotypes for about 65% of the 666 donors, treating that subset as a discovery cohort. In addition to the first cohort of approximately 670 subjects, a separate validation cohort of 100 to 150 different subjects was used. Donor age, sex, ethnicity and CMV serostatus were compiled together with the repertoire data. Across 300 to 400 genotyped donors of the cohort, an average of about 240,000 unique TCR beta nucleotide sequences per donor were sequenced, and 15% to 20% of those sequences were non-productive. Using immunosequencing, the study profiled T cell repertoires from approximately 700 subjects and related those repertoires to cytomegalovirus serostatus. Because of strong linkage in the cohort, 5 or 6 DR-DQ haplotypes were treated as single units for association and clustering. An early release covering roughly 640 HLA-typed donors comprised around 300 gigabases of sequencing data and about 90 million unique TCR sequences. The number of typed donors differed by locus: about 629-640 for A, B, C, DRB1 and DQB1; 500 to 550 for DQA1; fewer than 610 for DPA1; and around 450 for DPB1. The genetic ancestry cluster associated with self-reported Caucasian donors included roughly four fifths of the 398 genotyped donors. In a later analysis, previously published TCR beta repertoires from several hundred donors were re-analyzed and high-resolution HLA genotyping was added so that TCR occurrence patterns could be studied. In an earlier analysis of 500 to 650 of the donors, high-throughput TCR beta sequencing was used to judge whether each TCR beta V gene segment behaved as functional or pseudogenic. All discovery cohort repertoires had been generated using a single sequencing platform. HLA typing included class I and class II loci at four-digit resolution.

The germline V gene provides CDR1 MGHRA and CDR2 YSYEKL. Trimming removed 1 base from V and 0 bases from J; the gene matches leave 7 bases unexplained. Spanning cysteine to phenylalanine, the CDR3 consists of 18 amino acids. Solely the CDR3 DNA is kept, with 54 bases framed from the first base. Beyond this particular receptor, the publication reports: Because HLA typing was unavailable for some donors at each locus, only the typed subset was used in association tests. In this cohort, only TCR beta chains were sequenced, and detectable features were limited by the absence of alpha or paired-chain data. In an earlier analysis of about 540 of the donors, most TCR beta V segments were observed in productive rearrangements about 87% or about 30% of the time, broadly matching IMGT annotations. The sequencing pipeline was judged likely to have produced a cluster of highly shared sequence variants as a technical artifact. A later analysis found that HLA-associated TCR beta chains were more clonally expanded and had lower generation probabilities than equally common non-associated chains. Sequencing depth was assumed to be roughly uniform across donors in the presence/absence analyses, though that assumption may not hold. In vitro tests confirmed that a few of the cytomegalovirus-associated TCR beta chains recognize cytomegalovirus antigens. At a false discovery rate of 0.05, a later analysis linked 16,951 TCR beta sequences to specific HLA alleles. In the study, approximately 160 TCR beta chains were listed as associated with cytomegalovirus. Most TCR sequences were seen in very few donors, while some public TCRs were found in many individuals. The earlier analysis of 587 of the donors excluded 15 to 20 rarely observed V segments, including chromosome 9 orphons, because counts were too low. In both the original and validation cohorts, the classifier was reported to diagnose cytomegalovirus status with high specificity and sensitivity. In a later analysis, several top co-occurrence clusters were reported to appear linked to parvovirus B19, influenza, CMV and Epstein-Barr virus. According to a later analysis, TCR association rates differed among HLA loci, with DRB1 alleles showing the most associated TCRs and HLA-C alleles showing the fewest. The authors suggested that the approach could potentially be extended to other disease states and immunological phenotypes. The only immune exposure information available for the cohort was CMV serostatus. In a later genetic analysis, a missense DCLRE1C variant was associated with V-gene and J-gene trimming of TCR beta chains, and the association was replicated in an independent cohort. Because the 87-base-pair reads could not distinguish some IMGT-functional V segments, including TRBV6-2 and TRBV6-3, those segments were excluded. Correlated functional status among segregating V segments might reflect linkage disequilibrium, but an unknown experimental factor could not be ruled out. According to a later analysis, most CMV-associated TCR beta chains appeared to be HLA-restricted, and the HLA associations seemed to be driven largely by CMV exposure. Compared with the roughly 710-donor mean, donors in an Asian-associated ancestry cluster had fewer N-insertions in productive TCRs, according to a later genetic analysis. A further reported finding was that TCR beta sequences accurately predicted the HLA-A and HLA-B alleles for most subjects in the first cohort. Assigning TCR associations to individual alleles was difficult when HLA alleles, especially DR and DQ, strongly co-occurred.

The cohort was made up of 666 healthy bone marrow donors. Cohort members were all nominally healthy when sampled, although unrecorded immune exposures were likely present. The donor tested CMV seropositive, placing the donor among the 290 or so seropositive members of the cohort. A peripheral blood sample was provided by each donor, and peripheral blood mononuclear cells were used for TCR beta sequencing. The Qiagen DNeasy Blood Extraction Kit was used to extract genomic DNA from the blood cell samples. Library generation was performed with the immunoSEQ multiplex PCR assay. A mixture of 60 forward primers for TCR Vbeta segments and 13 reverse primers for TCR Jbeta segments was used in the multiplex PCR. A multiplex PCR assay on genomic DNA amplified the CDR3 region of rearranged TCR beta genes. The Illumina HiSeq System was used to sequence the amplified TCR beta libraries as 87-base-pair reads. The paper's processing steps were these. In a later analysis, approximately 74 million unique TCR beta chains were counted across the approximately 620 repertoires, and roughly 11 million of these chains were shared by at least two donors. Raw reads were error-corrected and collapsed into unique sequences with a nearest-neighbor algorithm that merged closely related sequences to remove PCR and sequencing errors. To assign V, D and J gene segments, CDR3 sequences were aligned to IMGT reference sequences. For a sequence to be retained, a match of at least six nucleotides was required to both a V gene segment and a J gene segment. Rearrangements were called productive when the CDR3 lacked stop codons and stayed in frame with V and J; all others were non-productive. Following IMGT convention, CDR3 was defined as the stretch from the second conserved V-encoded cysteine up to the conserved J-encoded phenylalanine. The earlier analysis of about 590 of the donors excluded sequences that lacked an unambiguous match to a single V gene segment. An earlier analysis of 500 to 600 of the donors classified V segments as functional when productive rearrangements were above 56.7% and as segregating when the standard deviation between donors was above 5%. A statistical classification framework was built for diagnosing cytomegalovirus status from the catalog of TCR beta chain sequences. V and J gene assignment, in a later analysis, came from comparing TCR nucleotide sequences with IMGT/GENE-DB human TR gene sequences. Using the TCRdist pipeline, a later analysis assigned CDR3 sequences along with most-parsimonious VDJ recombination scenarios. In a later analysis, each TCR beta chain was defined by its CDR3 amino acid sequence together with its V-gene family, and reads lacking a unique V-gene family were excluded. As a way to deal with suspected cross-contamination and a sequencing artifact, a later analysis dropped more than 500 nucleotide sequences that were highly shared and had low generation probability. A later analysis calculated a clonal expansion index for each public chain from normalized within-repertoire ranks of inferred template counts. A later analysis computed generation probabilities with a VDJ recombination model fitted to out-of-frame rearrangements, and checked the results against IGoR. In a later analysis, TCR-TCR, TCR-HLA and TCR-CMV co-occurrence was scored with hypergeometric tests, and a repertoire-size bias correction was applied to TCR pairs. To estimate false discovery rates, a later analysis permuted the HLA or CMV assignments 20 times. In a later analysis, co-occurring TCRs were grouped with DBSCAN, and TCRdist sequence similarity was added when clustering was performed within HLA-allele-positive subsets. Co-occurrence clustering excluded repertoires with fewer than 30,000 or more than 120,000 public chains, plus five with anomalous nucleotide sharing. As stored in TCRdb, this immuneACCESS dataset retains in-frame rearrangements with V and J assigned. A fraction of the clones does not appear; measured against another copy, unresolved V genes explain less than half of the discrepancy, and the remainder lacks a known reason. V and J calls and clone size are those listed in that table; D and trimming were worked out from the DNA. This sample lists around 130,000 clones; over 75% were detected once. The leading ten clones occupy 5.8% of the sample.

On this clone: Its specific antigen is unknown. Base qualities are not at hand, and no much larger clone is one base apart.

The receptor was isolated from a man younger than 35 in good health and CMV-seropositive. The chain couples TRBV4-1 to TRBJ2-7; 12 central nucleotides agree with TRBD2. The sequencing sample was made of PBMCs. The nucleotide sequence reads TGCGCCAGCAGCCAAGTCGGACTAGCGGGGACGAGCTCCTACGAGCAGTACTTC. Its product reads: CASSQVGLAGTSSYEQYF.